The T cell receptor (beta chain) described here comes from a study of blood T cell repertoires in COVID-19 (dated by TCRdb to the early 2020s). Background for the entire study: The collaborator samples originated in the United States, Italy and Spain and spanned the acute and convalescent phases of COVID-19. The prospective study material was composed of cDNA or gDNA derived from T cells, B-cell-depleted T cells, or PBMCs. Where available, HLA class I and class II types were taken from metadata supplied by the sample provider and were not determined by assay-based typing. The repertoires were released in a freely available public database meant as a resource for research on the immune response to SARS-CoV-2. Deeply sampled blood TCRbeta repertoires from subjects exposed to, actively infected with, or recovered from COVID-19 were included in the dataset. Sample metadata almost always included a de-identified subject ID, COVID-19 status, age in years and sex. Samples were obtained from the ongoing ImmuneRACE study (first 160 participants) and from 1,254 subjects provided by 6 global collaborators.

Each collaborating institution followed its own protocols to collect whole blood in K2EDTA tubes. For TCRbeta analysis, collaborator samples were shipped as frozen whole blood, as isolated PBMCs, or as DNA extracted from either sample type. Looking up the germline V gene yields CDR1 MNHEY and CDR2 SVGAGI. The CDR3 holds 16 amino acids from the cysteine to the phenylalanine. The kept DNA is CDR3 alone, 48 bases in frame from the first base. V lost 0 bases and J lost 6 bases, and the count of bases not matched to a germline gene is 8. Here is what the overall study found, with its caveats: The quantity of clinical and demographic metadata differed by source and by participant and was supplied without curation.

In its sample, this clone was seen a few times. This receptor's antigen is unknown. One base away there is no much larger clone; base qualities are not given. The immunoSEQ Assay, a bias-controlled multiplex PCR, was used to amplify TCRbeta CDR3 regions from genomic DNA. As for how the authors treated the data: Nucleated cell counts per sample were estimated from amplification of reference gene primers within the assay. To quantify the absolute abundance of each unique TCRbeta CDR3 rearrangement, sequence reads were collapsed and filtered. For each sample, productive Simpson clonality was calculated as the square root of Simpson's diversity index over productive rearrangements. The source is immuneACCESS, and TCRdb retained only in-frame sequences with V and J called. Part of the clones is not carried over; for the studies checked, unresolved V genes explain less than half of this, and the remainder is unexplained. V and J calls and clone size are given by that table; D and trimming were obtained from the DNA. A total of approximately 300,000 clones appear in this sample, 87% of them only once. Approximately 2.4% of the sample goes to the ten largest clones.

The TCR sequence derives from a young man with active or convalescent COVID-19. This sequence uses TRBV6-5 and TRBJ2-1, with TRBD2 matching 7 junction bases. The sequenced material came from peripheral blood. Here the CDR3 is given as CASSYSSGRFLNEQFF. The nucleotide sequence is TGTGCCAGCAGTTACTCTAGCGGGCGATTCCTCAATGAGCAGTTCTTC.